This record covers a single TCR beta chain. The antigen is undetermined. Sampling times: baseline, cycle 4 day 1, cycle 7 day 1. The sample comes from a study of OX40 agonist ivuxolimab in advanced cancers. Study as a whole: Of mixed ages from about 23 to 79 and averaging about 60 years, the group was just under 85% male. General observations from the study: The mean number of expanded clones was higher in CD8+ T cells than in CD4+.

Measured with immunoSEQ multiplex PCR; TCRdb has only the in-frame clones, and not every one. This sample carries 55,000 to 75,000 clones, 87% of them seen once, and the ten largest clones take 2%. This clonotype was obtained from an adult with an advanced solid tumor such as melanoma, head and neck, liver or kidney cancer. The material sequenced was CD4+ or CD8+ T cells sorted from blood, taken in a trial of the OX40 agonist ivuxolimab.

This CDR3 is CASSDRDISPEAFF. CDR3 nucleotides: TGTGCCAGCAGTGACCGCGACATTTCACCTGAAGCTTTCTTT. The chain is built from TRBV2 and TRBJ1-1; D not resolved. The germline gives CDR1 SNHLY, CDR2 FYNNEI. V was clipped by 3 bases and J by 6 bases, with 14 bases between them. The CDR3 has 14 residues.